This passage covers 21 T cell receptor beta chains from one sample sequenced in a study of shared clonotypes between healthy human individuals. Produced via immunoSEQ multiplex PCR; TCRdb's table is partial and in-frame only. This sample has roughly 1,600,000 clones, with approximately 98.5% found just once. The sequenced material came from naive CD4+ T cells sorted from blood. Subset noted: CD45RA+ positively selected. The receptor source for this set is a man aged 25-45 years in good health.

V usage is TRBV4-2 and J usage is TRBJ2-3, with 10 nucleotides matching TRBD2. This CDR3 is built from 16 residues. V gave up 2 bases and J gave up 5 bases; unmatched junction bases: 7. Germline values: CDR1 LGHNA, CDR2 YNFKEQ. CDR3 sequence (DNA): TGTGCCAGCAGCCAACAAGCGGGAGGGCCGGGAGATACGCAGTATTTT. Its protein product is CASSQQAGGPGDTQYF.

J is TRBJ2-1 and V is TRBV5-4; D gene ambiguous. The CDR3 loop spans 14 amino acids. The germline V and J ends were trimmed by 7 bases and 5 bases, with 16 bases remaining between them. CDR1 and CDR2 from the germline V gene are SGHNT and YYREEE (reference sequence). The CDR3 DNA is TGTGCCAGCCTAAATCACGCCCAGCACAATGAGCAGTTCTTC. Its translation: CASLNHAQHNEQFF. The full variable domain, its missing parts supplied by reference TRBV5-4 and TRBJ2-1, is ETGVTQSPTHLIKTRGQQVTLRCSSQSGHNTVSWYQQALGQGPQFIFQYYREEENGRGNFPPRFSGLQFPNYSSELNVNALELDDSALYLCASLNHAQHNEQFFGPGTRLTVL.

As concerns this clone: The junction does not match germline at one end; this may be a read error. The chain couples TRBV7-7 to TRBJ2-2; no clear D. The germline V gene encodes CDR1 SSHAT and CDR2 FNYEAQ (reference sequence). The CDR3 extends over 13 amino acids. In DNA form, the CDR3 reads TGTGCTAGCAGCTCAGTATACGGCGGGGAGCTGTTTTTT. This translates into CASSSVYGGELFF.

The rearrangement uses TRBV5-1 and TRBJ2-1, with D hard to call. The CDR3 runs 14 residues. The germline V gene encodes CDR1 SGHRS and CDR2 YFSETQ. Trimming shortened V by 4 bases and J by 5 bases, and 13 bases separated the two germline ends. The CDR3 nucleotides are TGCGCCAGCAGCCGCCCTAGGGCGGACAATGAGCAGTTCTTC. Protein: CASSRPRADNEQFF. The full variable domain, rest sourced from reference TRBV5-1 and TRBJ2-1, is KAGVTQTPRYLIKTRGQQVTLSCSPISGHRSVSWYQQTPGQGLQFLFEYFSETQRNKGNFPGRFSGRQFSNSRSEMNVSTLELGDSALYLCASSRPRADNEQFFGPGTRLTVL.

The J gene is TRBJ2-2, the V gene TRBV9, with 7 bases that match TRBD1. The CDR3 runs 17 residues. The junction had 9 bases not matched to a gene; V was cut back by 3 bases and J by 1 base. Germline values: CDR1 SGDLS, CDR2 YYNGEE. As DNA, the CDR3 is TGTGCCAGCAGCGCTAGAGGCCGGACAGGGAACACCGGGGAGCTGTTTTTT. This sequence encodes CASSARGRTGNTGELFF.

The chain combines TRBV5-6 with TRBJ1-4; D perhaps matches TRBD1 (5 bases). Germline V lookup: CDR1 SGHDT, CDR2 YYEEEE. The CDR3 runs 15 residues. Trimming cost V 0 bases and J 8 bases, with 14 bases left between them. The CDR3 DNA is TGTGCCAGCAGCTTGGCCACAGGCGGGACCGAAAAACTGTTTTTT. It translates to CASSLATGGTEKLFF. Using reference TRBV5-6 and TRBJ1-4 for the parts outside the CDR3, the full variable domain is DAGVTQSPTHLIKTRGQQVTLRCSPKSGHDTVSWYQQALGQGPQFIFQYYEEEERQRGNFPDRFSGHQFPNYSSELNVNALLLGDSALYLCASSLATGGTEKLFFGSGTQLSVL.

This clone has a single count. The chain links TRBV7-2 to TRBJ2-7; D is unresolved. Germline V gene lookup returns CDR1 SGHTA and CDR2 FQGNSA. The CDR3 is 13 residues long. V dropped 4 bases and J dropped 3 bases, with 10 bases sitting between them. As DNA, the CDR3 is TGTGCCAGCAGCTCCACAGTTTTCTACGAGCAGTACTTC. Residues: CASSSTVFYEQYF.

The chain uses TRBV30 and TRBJ1-1; the D is unclear. Germline CDR1 is GTSNPN and CDR2 is SVGIG (reference sequence). Between the trimmed V and J ends, which lost 0 bases and 5 bases, there was a span of 19 bases. The CDR3 has 16 amino acids. DNA of the CDR3: TGTGCCTGGAGTGTACCGACGCGGGCACGAGGAACTGAAGCTTTCTTT. Translating it yields CAWSVPTRARGTEAFF.

This chain connects TRBV11-2 to TRBJ1-2, with 8 bases fitting TRBD1. The V gene end was trimmed by 4 bases and the J gene end by 2 bases; junction bases not matched to a gene: 6. Germline assignment: CDR1 SGHAT and CDR2 FQNNGV. CDR3 size: 15 residues. CDR3 amino acids: CASSSMDRANYGYTF. As DNA, the CDR3 is TGTGCCAGCAGCTCTATGGACAGGGCAAACTATGGCTACACCTTC.

V and J are TRBV25-1 and TRBJ2-5; 7 bases are shared with TRBD1. CDR3 length: 15 residues. Germline V lookup: CDR1 MGHDK, CDR2 SYGVNS. After removal of 3 bases from V and 1 base from J, the junction contained 5 bases not matched to a gene. The CDR3 DNA sequence: TGTGCCAGCAGTGAGATAGACAGGGTCCAAGAGACCCAGTACTTC. Translated: CASSEIDRVQETQYF. The full variable domain, rest sourced from reference TRBV25-1 and TRBJ2-5, is EADIYQTPRYLVIGTGKKITLECSQTMGHDKMYWYQQDPGMELHLIHYSYGVNSTEKGDLSSESTVSRIRTEHFPLTLESARPSHTSQYLCASSEIDRVQETQYFGPGTRLLVL.

This chain joins TRBV6-6 and TRBJ2-7, with TRBD2 matching 9 bases. In germline, CDR1 is MNHNY, CDR2 SVGAGI (reference sequence). Germline trimming cut 7 bases from V and 4 bases from J; bases unmatched to any gene: 11. The CDR3 is 15 amino acids. In nucleotides, the CDR3 is TGTGCCAGCACCGACTTTAGCGGGAGTGGTTACGAGCAGTACTTC. Translated, it gives CASTDFSGSGYEQYF.

The chain has TRBV9 and TRBJ2-7; D might be TRBD2 (6 bases). CDR1 is SGDLS, CDR2 YYNGEE, per germline. V lost 4 bases, J lost 0 bases, and 11 bases lay in between. The CDR3 extends over 14 amino acids. The chain's CDR3 is CASSPGLTSYEQYF. CDR3 DNA: TGTGCCAGCAGCCCGGGACTCACCTCCTACGAGCAGTACTTC.

This clone has just one count. The V call is TRBV27, the J call TRBJ2-7, with D possibly called TRBD1 or TRBD2 (5 bases each). Germline CDR1 and CDR2: MNHEY and SMNVEV (reference sequence). V shed 0 bases and J shed 2 bases, with 8 bases lying between them. This CDR3 spans 14 amino acids. DNA of the CDR3: TGTGCCAGCAGTTTATCAGGGGACCCCTACGAGCAGTACTTC. This translates into CASSLSGDPYEQYF.

J is TRBJ1-5 and V is TRBV30, with no clear D. Trimming shortened V by 0 bases and J by 5 bases, and 14 bases separated the two germline ends. The CDR3 spans 15 residues. The germline CDR1 and CDR2 sequences are GTSNPN and SVGIG (reference sequence). CDR3 region: CAWSVRELRDQPQHF. The CDR3 DNA reads TGTGCCTGGAGTGTACGCGAGCTACGTGATCAGCCCCAGCATTTT.

V and J are TRBV7-9 and TRBJ1-1, with TRBD1 identical over 8 bases. After removal of 5 bases from V and 1 base from J, the junction contained 9 bases not matched to a gene. This CDR3 spans 16 amino acids. Germline values: CDR1 SEHNR, CDR2 FQNEAQ (reference sequence). The CDR3 DNA sequence: TGTGCCAGCAGCATGAACAGGGGGTGGAGGAACACTGAAGCTTTCTTT. It yields the protein CASSMNRGWRNTEAFF. The variable domain in full, with the rest retrieved from reference TRBV7-9 and TRBJ1-1, is DTGVSQNPRHKITKRGQNVTFRCDPISEHNRLYWYRQTLGQGPEFLTYFQNEAQLEKSRLLSDRFSAERPKGSFSTLEIQRTEQGDSAMYLCASSMNRGWRNTEAFFGQGTRLTVV.

The CDR3 loop reads CASSTLTGPKETQYF. The DNA for the CDR3 is TGTGCCAGCAGCACTCTGACAGGGCCCAAGGAGACCCAGTACTTC. The chain recombines TRBV5-6 with TRBJ2-5, with TRBD1 matching over 7 bases. The germline gives CDR1 SGHDT, CDR2 YYEEEE. The V gene end was trimmed by 4 bases and the J gene end by 5 bases; junction bases not matched to a gene: 11. This CDR3 region has 15 residues.

CDR3 in DNA: TGTGCCAGCAGGATTGTGGGGGTCACTGAAGCTTTCTTT. Its protein product is CASRIVGVTEAFF. The chain links TRBV27 to TRBJ1-1, with D tentatively TRBD1 (5 bases). The germline V gene encodes CDR1 MNHEY and CDR2 SMNVEV (reference sequence). Trimming removed 6 bases from V and 4 bases from J, with 12 bases in between. This CDR3 comprises 13 residues.

The V call is TRBV11-2, the J call TRBJ2-2, with no clear D. The CDR3 runs to 15 residues. The V gene lost 1 base and the J gene lost 0 bases, with 6 bases spanning the gap. Per germline, CDR1 SGHAT and CDR2 FQNNGV. CDR3 in DNA: TGTGCCAGCAGCTTAGTCGGAACGAACACCGGGGAGCTGTTTTTT. This gives the protein CASSLVGTNTGELFF.

A single count supports this clone. This chain joins TRBV5-1 and TRBJ1-1; 10 bases are a match to TRBD1. CDR1 is SGHRS, CDR2 YFSETQ, per germline. V shed 3 bases, J shed 2 bases, and the junction held 4 bases outside the gene matches. The CDR3 length is 15 residues. The DNA for the CDR3 is TGCGCCAGCAGCTCCCGACAGGGGGCAAACACTGAAGCTTTCTTT. Amino acid sequence: CASSSRQGANTEAFF.

In its sample, this clone was seen once. V and J are TRBV28 and TRBJ2-2; a possible D gene is TRBD2 (6 bases). The CDR3 totals 14 residues. V gave up 7 bases and J gave up 4 bases, with 13 bases separating them. Germline values: CDR1 MDHEN, CDR2 SYDVKM. In nucleotides, the CDR3 is TGTGCCAGCACGCCTGGGGGAGGCACCGGGGAGCTGTTTTTT. Translated: CASTPGGGTGELFF.

The rearrangement links TRBV27 to TRBJ1-5; 8 nucleotides line up with TRBD1. The germline V gene encodes CDR1 MNHEY and CDR2 SMNVEV (reference sequence). The CDR3 totals 14 residues. The trim removed 7 bases at V and 6 bases at J, leaving 8 bases unmatched. CDR3 sequence (DNA): TGTGCCAGCACCAAAACAGGGGGGGTTCAGCCCCAGCATTTT. This translates into CASTKTGGVQPQHF.